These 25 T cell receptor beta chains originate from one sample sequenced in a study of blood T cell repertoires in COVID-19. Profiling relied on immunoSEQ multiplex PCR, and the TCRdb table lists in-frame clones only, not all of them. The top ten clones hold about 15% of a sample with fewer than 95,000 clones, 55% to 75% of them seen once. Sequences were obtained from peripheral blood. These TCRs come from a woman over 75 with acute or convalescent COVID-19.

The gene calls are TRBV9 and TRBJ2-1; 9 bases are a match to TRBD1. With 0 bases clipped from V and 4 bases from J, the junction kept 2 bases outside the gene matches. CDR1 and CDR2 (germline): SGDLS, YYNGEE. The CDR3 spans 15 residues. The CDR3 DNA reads TGTGCCAGCAGCGTAGACGGGACAGGGTACAATGAGCAGTTCTTC. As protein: CASSVDGTGYNEQFF.

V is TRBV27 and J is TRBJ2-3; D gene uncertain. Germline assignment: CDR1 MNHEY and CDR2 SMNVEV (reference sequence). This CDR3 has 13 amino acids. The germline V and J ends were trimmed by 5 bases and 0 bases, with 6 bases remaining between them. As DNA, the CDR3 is TGTGCCAGCAGTCCCCTGAGCACAGATACGCAGTATTTT. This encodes CASSPLSTDTQYF.

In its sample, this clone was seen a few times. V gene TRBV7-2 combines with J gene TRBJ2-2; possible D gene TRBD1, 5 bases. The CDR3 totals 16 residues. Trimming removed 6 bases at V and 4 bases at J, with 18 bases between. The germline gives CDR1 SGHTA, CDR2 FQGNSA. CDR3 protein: CASRGQGAAVTGELFF. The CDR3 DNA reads TGTGCCAGCAGGGGGCAAGGGGCCGCCGTCACCGGGGAGCTGTTTTTT.

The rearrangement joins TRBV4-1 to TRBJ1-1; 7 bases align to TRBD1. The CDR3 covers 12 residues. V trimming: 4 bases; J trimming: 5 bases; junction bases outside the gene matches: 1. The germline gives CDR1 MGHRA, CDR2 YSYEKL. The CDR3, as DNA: TGCGCCAGCAGCCCACAGGGGACTGAAGCTTTCTTT. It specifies CASSPQGTEAFF.

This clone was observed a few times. The CDR3 spells CASTKGGLNTGELFF. DNA for the CDR3: TGTGCCAGCACAAAAGGGGGCCTAAACACCGGGGAGCTGTTTTTT. V usage is TRBV9 and J usage is TRBJ2-2, with 7 bases fitting TRBD1. This CDR3 contains 15 residues. J lost 2 bases, V lost 6 bases, and 7 bases had no gene match. CDR1 is SGDLS, CDR2 YYNGEE, per germline. Full variable domain (missing parts from reference TRBV9 and TRBJ2-2): DSGVTQTPKHLITATGQRVTLRCSPRSGDLSVYWYQQSLDQGLQFLIQYYNGEERAKGNILERFSAQQFPDLHSELNLSSLELGDSALYFCASTKGGLNTGELFFGEGSRLTVL.

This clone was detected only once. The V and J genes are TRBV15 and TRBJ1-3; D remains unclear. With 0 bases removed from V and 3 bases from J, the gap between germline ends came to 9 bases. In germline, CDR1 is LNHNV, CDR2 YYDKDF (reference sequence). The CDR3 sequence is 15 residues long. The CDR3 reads CATSRDVAFGNTIYF. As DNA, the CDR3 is TGTGCCACCAGCAGAGATGTGGCCTTTGGAAACACCATATATTTT. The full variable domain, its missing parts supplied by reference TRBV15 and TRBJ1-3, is DAMVIQNPRYQVTQFGKPVTLSCSQTLNHNVMYWYQQKSSQAPKLLFHYYDKDFNNEADTPDNFQSRRPNTSFCFLDIRSPGLGDTAMYLCATSRDVAFGNTIYFGEGSWLTVV.

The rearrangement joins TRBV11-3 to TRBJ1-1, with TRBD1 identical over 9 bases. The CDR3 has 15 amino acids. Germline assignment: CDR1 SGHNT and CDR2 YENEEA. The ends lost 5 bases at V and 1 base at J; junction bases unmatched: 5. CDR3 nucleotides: TGTGCCAGCAGCGCCGGACAGGGGTCGAACACTGAAGCTTTCTTT. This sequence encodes CASSAGQGSNTEAFF.

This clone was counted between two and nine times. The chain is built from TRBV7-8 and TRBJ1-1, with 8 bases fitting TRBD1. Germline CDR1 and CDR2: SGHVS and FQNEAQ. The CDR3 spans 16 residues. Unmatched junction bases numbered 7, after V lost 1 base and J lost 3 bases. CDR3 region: CASSLESGTGYTEAFF. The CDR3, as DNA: TGTGCCAGCAGCTTAGAGTCAGGGACAGGCTACACTGAAGCTTTCTTT.

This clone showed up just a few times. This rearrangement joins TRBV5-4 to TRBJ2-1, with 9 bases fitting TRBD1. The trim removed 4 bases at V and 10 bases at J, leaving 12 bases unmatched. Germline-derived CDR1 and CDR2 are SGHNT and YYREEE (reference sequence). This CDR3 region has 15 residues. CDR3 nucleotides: TGTGCCAGCAGCGGCCGGGACAGGGCTTCAGGGGAGCAGTTCTTC. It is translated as CASSGRDRASGEQFF.

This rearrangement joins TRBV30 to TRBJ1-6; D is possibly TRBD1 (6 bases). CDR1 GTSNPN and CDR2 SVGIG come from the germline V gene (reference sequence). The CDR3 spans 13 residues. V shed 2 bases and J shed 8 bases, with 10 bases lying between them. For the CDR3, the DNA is TGTGCCTGGAGTCAACAGGGTTATTCACCCCTCCACTTT. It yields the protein CAWSQQGYSPLHF.

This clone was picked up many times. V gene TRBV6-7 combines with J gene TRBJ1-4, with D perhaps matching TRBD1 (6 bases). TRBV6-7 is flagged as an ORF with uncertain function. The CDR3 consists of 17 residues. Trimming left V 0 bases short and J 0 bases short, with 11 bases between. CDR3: CASSYSKQGSTNEKLFF. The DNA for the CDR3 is TGTGCCAGCAGTTACTCAAAACAGGGTTCAACTAATGAAAAACTGTTTTTT.

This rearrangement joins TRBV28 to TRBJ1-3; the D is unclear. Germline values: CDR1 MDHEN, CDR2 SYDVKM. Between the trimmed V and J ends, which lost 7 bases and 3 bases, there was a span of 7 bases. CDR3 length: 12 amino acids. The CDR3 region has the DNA TGTGCCAGCATCTCTAGTGGAAACACCATATATTTT. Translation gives CASISSGNTIYF.

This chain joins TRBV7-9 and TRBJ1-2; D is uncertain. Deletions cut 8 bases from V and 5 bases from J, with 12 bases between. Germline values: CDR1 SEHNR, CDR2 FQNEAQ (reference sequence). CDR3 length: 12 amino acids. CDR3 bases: TGTGCCAGCGGGAACAGCGGTTATGGCTACACCTTC. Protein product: CASGNSGYGYTF.

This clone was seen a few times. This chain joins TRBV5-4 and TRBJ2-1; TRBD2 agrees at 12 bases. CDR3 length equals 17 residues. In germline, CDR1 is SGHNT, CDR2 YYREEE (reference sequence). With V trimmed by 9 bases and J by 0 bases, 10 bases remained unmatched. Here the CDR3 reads CATSSGGGDVSYNEQFF. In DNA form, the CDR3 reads TGTGCCACCTCTAGCGGGGGGGGCGACGTCTCCTACAATGAGCAGTTCTTC.

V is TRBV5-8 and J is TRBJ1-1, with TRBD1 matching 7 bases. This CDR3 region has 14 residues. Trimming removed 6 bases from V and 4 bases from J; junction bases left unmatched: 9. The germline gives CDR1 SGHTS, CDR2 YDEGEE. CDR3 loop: CASINRGVGTEAFF. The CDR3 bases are TGTGCCAGCATAAACAGGGGCGTGGGCACTGAAGCTTTCTTT.

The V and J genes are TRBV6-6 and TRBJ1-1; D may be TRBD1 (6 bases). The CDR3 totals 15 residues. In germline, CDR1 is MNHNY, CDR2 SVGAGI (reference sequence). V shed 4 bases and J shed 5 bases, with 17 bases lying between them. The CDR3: CASSSTGGARTEAFF. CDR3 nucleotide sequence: TGTGCCAGCAGTTCCACCGGGGGGGCGCGTACTGAAGCTTTCTTT.

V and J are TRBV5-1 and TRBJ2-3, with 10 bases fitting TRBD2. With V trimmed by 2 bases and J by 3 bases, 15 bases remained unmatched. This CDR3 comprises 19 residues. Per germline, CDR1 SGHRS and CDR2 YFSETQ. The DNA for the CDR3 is TGCGCCAGCAGCTTAGCATTTGCTAGCGGGGGCCCTATGACAGATACGCAGTATTTT. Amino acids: CASSLAFASGGPMTDTQYF. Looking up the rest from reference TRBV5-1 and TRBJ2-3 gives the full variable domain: KAGVTQTPRYLIKTRGQQVTLSCSPISGHRSVSWYQQTPGQGLQFLFEYFSETQRNKGNFPGRFSGRQFSNSRSEMNVSTLELGDSALYLCASSLAFASGGPMTDTQYFGPGTRLTVL.

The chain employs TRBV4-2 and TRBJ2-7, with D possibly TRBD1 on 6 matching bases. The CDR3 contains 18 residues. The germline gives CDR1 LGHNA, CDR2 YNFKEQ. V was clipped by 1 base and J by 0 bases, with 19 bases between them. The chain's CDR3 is CASSQVNAGTPSSYEQYF. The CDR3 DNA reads TGTGCCAGCAGCCAAGTCAACGCCGGGACACCGAGCTCCTACGAGCAGTACTTC.

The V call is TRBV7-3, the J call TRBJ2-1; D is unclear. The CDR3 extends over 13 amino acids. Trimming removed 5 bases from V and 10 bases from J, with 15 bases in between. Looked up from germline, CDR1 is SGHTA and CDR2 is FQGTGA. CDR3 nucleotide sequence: TGTGCCAGCAGCCAGGCCTCGATTGGAGAGCAGTTCTTC. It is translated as CASSQASIGEQFF.

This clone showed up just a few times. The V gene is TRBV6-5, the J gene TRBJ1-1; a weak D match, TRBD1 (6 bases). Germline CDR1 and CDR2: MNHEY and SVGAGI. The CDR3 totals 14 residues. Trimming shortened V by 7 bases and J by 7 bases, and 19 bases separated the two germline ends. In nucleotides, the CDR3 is TGTGCCAGCAAAACAGGGAGCCAGTACATTGAAGCTTTCTTT. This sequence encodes CASKTGSQYIEAFF.

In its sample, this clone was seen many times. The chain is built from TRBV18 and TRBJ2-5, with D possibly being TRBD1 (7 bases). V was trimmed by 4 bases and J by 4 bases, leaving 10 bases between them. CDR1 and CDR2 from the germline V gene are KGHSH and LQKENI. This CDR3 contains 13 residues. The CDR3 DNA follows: TGTGCCAGCTCACTGGAGGGGGCAGAGACCCAGTACTTC. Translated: CASSLEGAETQYF.

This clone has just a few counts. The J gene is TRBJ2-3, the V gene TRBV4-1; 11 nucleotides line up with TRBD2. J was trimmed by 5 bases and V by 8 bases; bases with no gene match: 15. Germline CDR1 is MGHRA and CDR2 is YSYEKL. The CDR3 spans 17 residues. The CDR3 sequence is CASRKSIAGGPRDTQYF. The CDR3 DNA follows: TGCGCCAGCCGAAAAAGCATAGCGGGGGGGCCAAGAGATACGCAGTATTTT.

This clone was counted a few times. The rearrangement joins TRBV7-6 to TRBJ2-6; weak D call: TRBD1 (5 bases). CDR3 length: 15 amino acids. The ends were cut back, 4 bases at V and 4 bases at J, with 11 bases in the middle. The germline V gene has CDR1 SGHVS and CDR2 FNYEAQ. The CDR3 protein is CASSSTSGGANVLTF. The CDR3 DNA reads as TGTGCCAGCAGCTCGACGTCAGGGGGGGCCAACGTCCTGACTTTC.

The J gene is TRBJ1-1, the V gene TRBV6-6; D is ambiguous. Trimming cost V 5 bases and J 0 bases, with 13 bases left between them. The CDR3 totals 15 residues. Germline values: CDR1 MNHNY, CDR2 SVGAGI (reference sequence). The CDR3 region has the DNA TGTGCCAGCAGTGGGCTGGGCATCTTGAACACTGAAGCTTTCTTT. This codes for CASSGLGILNTEAFF.

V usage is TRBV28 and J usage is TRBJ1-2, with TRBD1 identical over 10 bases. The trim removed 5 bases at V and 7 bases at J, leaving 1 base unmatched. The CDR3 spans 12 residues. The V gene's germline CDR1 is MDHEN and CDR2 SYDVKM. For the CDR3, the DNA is TGTGCCAGCAGTCGGGACAGGGGTGGCTACACCTTC. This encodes CASSRDRGGYTF.